These T cell receptor beta chains were read from a single sample in a study of OX40 agonist ivuxolimab in advanced cancers. Clones were sequenced by immunoSEQ multiplex PCR, and TCRdb holds only the in-frame ones, with some missing. The data hold 50,000 to 80,000 clones, with about 90% observed a single time. The sample here was CD4+ or CD8+ T cells sorted from blood, taken in a trial of the OX40 agonist ivuxolimab. These receptors were obtained from an adult with an advanced solid tumor such as melanoma, head and neck, liver or kidney cancer. CDR3s include the opening cysteine and the closing phenylalanine or tryptophan.

TRBJ1-1 | TRBV7-3 | CASSPRQGNTEAFF
TRBJ2-2 | TRBV19 | CASRGQRAAPNTGELFF
TRBJ2-7 | TRBV14 | CASNLSGTVAFRGTYEQYF
TRBJ1-1 | TRBV7-8 | CASRRQGNPSEAFF
TRBJ1-4 | TRBV28 | CASTLPDRRGEKLFF
TRBJ2-5 | TRBV7-6 | CASSLGTQETQYF
TRBJ1-1 | TRBV7-9 | CASSLGGVNTEAFF
TRBJ1-5 | TRBV19 | CASSDSVDQPQHF
TRBJ2-7 | TRBV28 | CASSSKGYGQYF
TRBJ1-5 | TRBV29-1 | CSVAGAGQPQHF